The clone carrying this T cell receptor beta chain was seen only a few times. Its antigen is not identified. This record comes from a study of blood T cells in healthy people across ages. Study-wide results and limits: Per million T cells, the diversity of TCR beta decreased roughly linearly as age advanced. Nothing was known about donor CMV status, and this possibly confounded expanded clonotype changes.

A sample-barcoded 5' primer and a J-beta primer mix were used in a second PCR of about 7 to 11 cycles. Researchers report that a template-switch adaptor with 12 random nucleotides tagged each cDNA molecule. Every sample returned 2.5 million or more CDR3-containing paired-end reads. TCRdb independently ran MiXCR on the 5' RACE reads; one entry per CDR3 protein. This sample has about 400,000 distinct CDR3 sequences; over 45% occur once, and the top ten carry around 53%. V was pared by 0 bases and J by 0 bases, with 12 bases between. CDR3 length equals 16 residues. Germline lookup yields CDR1 LGHNA and CDR2 YSLEER.

V is TRBV4-3 and J is TRBJ2-7; D call uncertain. Sequenced material: blood. This receptor was identified in a man aged 60 to 75 in good health. The CDR3 nucleotides read TGCGCCAGCAGCCAAGAGTTGGCAGAAATCTCCTACGAGCAGTACTTC. It translates to CASSQELAEISYEQYF.